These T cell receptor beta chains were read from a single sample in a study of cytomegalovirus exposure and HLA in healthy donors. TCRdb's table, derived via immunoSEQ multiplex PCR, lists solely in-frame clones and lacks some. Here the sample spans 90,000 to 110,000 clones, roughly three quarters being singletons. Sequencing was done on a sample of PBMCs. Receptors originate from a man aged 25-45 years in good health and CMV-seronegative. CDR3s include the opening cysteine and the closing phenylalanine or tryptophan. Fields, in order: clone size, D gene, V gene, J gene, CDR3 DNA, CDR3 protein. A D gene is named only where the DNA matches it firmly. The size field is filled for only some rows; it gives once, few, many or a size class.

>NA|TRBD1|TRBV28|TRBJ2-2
TGTGCCAGCACCCGGGACAGGAACACCGGGGAGCTGTTTTTT
CASTRDRNTGELFF
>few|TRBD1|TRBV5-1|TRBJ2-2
TGCGCCAGCAAAGAGGGGGCGTACACCGGGGAGCTGTTTTTT
CASKEGAYTGELFF
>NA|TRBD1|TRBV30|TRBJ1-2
TGTGCCTGGAGGACACACCTCGGCCTAGGGGGCGAGAATGGCTACACCTTC
CAWRTHLGLGGENGYTF
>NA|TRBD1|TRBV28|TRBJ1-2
TGTGCCAGCAGTCCAGGGGGTAACTATGGCTACACCTTC
CASSPGGNYGYTF
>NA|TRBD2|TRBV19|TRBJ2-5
TGTGCCAGTAGTATTAAGCGGGAGGAAGAGACCCAGTACTTC
CASSIKREEETQYF
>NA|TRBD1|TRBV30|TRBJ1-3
TGTGCCTGGAGTGATCGGACAGGGAGTGCGTTCTTT
CAWSDRTGSAFF
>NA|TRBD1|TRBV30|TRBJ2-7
TGTGCCTGGGCGGGACAGGGGGTCCACGAGCAGTACTTC
CAWAGQGVHEQYF
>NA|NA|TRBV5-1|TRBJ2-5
TGCGCCAGCAGCGGCAGTTTAGAGACCCAGTACTTC
CASSGSLETQYF
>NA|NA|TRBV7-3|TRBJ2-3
TGTGCCAGCAGCTTACGGGCGGGACCAGATACGCAGTATTTT
CASSLRAGPDTQYF
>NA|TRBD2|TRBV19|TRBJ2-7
TGTGCCAGTAGTTTCGGACTAGCGGGTTCCTCCTACGAGCAGTACTTC
CASSFGLAGSSYEQYF
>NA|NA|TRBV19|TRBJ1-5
TGTGCCAGTAGTAAAGGGTCAGGGGCAAATCAGCCCCAGCATTTT
CASSKGSGANQPQHF
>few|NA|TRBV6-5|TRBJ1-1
TGTGCCAGCAGTCAACAGGGGAACACTGAAGCTTTCTTT
CASSQQGNTEAFF
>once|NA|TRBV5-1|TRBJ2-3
TGCGCCAGCAACCAGGACAGTACAGATACGCAGTATTTT
CASNQDSTDTQYF
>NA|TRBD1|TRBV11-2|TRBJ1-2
TGTGCCAGCAGCTCCTCAGGGGGTTATGGCTACACCTTC
CASSSSGGYGYTF
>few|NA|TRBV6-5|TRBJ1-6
TGTGCCAGCAGGGGCATCGATGATTCACCCCTCCACTTT
CASRGIDDSPLHF
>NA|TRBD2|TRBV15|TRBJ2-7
TGTGCCACCAGCAGTCTCACCGGGACTAGCGGCTACGAGCAGTACTTC
CATSSLTGTSGYEQYF
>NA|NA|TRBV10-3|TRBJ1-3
TGTGCCACCGGACAGCCTGAATCCGGAAACACCATATATTTT
CATGQPESGNTIYF
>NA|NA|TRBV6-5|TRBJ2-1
TGTGCCAGCAGTTACGGAGCCGGGTCCTACAATGAGCAGTTCTTC
CASSYGAGSYNEQFF
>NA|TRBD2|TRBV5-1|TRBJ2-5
TGCGCCAGCAGCTTTGGCACGGCGGGGGTTGAGACCCAGTACTTC
CASSFGTAGVETQYF
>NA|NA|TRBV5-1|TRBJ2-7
TGCGCCAGCAGCTTGGGGGTTAGCGGCTACGAGCAGTACTTC
CASSLGVSGYEQYF
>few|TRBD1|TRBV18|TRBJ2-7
TGTGCCAGCTCACACCGGGACAGGGGGCTAACCTACGAGCAGTACTTC
CASSHRDRGLTYEQYF
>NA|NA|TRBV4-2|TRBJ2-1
TGTGCCAGCAGCCAATCCGGAGGGGCTACCGCGTTCTACAATGAGCAGTTCTTC
CASSQSGGATAFYNEQFF
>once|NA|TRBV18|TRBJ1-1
TGTGCCAGCTCACCACCGGGGGGGCAGACAGTGCCCTTGAACACTGAAGCTTTCTTT
CASSPPGGQTVPLNTEAFF
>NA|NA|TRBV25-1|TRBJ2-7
TGTGCCAGCAGTGAATTCGCGGACTCCTACGAGCAGTACTTC
CASSEFADSYEQYF
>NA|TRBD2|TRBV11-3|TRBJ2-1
TGTGCCAGCGGTTTTTTGAGCGGGGCCAATGAGCAGTTCTTC
CASGFLSGANEQFF
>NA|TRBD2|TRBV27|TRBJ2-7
TGTGCCAGCAGTCCCTTGGGAGGGGTCGGGTTATTCTACGAGCAGTACTTC
CASSPLGGVGLFYEQYF
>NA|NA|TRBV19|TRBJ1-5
TGTGCCAGTAGTATACGCTTAACAGGGAGCCAGCCCCAGCATTTT
CASSIRLTGSQPQHF
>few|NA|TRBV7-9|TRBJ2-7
TGTGCCAGCAGCCCAGAAGCGTCCTACGAGCAGTACTTC
CASSPEASYEQYF
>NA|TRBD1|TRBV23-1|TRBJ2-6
TGCGCCAGCAGTCTGGGACAGCCCCATCCTGGGGCCAACGTCCTGACTTTC
CASSLGQPHPGANVLTF
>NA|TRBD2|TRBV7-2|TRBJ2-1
TGTGCCAGCAGCTACGACGCACTAGCGGGAGGCTATGAGCAGTTCTTC
CASSYDALAGGYEQFF
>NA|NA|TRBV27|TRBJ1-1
TGTGCCAGCTTTACTTTGGTTCCCACTGAAGCTTTCTTT
CASFTLVPTEAFF
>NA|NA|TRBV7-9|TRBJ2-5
TGTGCCAGCAGCTCGCGGAGGGAAGAGACCCAGTACTTC
CASSSRREETQYF
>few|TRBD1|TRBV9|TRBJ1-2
TGTGCCAGCAGCCCCAAAGGACAGGGGGGGGACTATGGCTACACCTTC
CASSPKGQGGDYGYTF
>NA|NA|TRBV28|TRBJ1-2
TGTGCCAGCAGTTTGGTCGGGGGAGTCTATGGCTACACCTTC
CASSLVGGVYGYTF
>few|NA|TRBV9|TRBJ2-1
TGTGCCAGCAGCCCGGCCCCATGGGGAGATGAGCAGTTCTTC
CASSPAPWGDEQFF
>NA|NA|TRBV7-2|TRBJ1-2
TGTGCCAGCAGCTTACGAGCGGTCGAGGGCTACACCTTC
CASSLRAVEGYTF
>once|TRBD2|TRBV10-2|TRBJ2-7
TGCGCCAGCAGGGAGGGATGGGGGGGTCGCTCCTACGAGCAGTACTTC
CASREGWGGRSYEQYF
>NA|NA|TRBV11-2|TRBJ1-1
TGTGCCAGCAGCTTAGGGGTCACAGGGTATGAGACTGAAGCTTTCTTT
CASSLGVTGYETEAFF
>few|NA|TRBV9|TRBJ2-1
TGTGCCAGCAGCCCCGGGGGGCGGAGCTCCTACAATGAGCAGTTCTTC
CASSPGGRSSYNEQFF
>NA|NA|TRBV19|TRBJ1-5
TGTGCCAGTAGTATAGAAAATCGGCAGGGAAGCAATCAGCCCCAGCATTTT
CASSIENRQGSNQPQHF
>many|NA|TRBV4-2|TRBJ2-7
TGTGCCAGCAGCCAAGATCAAGCGAGCTCCTACGAGCAGTACTTC
CASSQDQASSYEQYF
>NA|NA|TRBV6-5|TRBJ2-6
TGTGCCGTCTCAGGGGGAGGCTCTGGGGCCAACGTCCTGACTTTC
CAVSGGGSGANVLTF
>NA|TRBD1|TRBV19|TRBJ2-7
TGTGCCAGTAGTACTGGACAGGGGTCTCTCGAGCAGTACTTC
CASSTGQGSLEQYF
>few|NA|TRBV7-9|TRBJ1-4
TGTGCCAGCAGCCTCGAGCAGGGAAAACTGTTTTTT
CASSLEQGKLFF
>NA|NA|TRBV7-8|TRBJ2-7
TGTGCCAGCAGCTTGATACAGGACCCCTACGAGCAGTACTTC
CASSLIQDPYEQYF
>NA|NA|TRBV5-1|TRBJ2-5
TGCGCCAGCAGCTTACAGCAAGAGACCCAGTACTTC
CASSLQQETQYF
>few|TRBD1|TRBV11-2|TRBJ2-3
TGTGCCAGCAGCGCCGGGACAGGGACCCCAGATACGCAGTATTTT
CASSAGTGTPDTQYF
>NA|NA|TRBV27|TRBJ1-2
TGTGCCAGCAGCCCTCGGGGGGGCTATGGCTACACCTTC
CASSPRGGYGYTF
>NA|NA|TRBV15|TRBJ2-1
TGTGCCACCAGCAGACAGGGACTTTACAATGAGCAGTTCTTC
CATSRQGLYNEQFF
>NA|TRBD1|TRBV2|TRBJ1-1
TGTGCCAGCAGCGAGACAGGGGGGGGCACTGAAGCTTTCTTT
CASSETGGGTEAFF
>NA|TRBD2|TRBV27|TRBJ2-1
TGTGCCAGCGCTCGGGGAGGGGTTAATGAGCAGTTCTTC
CASARGGVNEQFF
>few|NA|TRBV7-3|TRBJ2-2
TGTGCCAGCAGCGCACAGGGTTCGGGCACCGGGGAGCTGTTTTTT
CASSAQGSGTGELFF